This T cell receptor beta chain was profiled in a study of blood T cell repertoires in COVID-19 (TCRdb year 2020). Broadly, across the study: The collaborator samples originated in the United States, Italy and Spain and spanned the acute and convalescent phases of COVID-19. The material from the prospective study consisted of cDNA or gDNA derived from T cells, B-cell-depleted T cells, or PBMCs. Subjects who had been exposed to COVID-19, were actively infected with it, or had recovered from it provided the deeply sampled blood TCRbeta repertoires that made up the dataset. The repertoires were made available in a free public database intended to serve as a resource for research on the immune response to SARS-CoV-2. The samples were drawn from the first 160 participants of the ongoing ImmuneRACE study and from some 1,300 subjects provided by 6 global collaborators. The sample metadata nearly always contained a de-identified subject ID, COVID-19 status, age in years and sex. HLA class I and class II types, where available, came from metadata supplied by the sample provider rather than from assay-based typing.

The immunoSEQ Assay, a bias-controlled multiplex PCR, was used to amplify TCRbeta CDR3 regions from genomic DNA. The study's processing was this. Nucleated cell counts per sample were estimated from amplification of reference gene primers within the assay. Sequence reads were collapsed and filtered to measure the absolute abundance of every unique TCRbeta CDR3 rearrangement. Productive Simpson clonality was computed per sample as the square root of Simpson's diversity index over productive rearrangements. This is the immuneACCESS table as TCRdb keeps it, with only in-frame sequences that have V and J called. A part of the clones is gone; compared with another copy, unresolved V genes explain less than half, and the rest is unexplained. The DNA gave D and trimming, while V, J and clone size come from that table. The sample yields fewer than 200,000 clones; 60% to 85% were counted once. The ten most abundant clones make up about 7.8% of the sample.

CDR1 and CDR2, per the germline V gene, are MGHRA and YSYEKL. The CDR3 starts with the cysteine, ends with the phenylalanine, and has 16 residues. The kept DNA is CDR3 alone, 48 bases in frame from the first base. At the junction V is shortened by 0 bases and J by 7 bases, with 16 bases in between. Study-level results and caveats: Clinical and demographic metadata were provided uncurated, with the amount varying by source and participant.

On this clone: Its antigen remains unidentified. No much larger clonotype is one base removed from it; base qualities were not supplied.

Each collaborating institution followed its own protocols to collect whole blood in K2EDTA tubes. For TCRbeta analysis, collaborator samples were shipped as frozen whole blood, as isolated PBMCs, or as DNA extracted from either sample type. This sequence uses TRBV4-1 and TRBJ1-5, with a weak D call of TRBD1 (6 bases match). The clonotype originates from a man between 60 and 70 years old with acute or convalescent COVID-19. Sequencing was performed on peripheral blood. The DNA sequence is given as TGCGCCAGCAGCCAAGATCCACAGGGAGGGCCACAGCCCCAGCATTTT. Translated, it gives CASSQDPQGGPQPQHF.